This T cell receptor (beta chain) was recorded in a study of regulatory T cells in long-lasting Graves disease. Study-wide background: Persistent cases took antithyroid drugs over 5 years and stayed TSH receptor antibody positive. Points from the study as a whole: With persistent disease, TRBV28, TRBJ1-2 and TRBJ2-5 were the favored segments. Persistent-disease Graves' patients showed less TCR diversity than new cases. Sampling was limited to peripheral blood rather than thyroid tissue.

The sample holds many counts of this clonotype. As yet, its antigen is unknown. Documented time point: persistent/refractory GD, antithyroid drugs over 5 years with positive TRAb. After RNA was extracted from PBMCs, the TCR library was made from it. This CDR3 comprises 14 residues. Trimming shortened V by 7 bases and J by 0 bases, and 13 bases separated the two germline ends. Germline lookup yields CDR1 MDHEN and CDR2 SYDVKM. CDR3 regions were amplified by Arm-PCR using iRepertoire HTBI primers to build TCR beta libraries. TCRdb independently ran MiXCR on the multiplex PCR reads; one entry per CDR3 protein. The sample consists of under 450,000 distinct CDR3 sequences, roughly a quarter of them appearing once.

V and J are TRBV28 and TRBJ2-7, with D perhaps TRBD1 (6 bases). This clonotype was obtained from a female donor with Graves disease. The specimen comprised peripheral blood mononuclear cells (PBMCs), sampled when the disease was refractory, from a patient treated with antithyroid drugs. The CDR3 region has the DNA TGTGCCAGCACCCTGACAGGTAGCTCCTACGAGCAGTACTTC. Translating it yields CASTLTGSSYEQYF. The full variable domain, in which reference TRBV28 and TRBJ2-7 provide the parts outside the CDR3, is DVKVTQSSRYLVKRTGEKVFLECVQDMDHENMFWYRQDPGLGLRLIYFSYDVKMKEKGDIPEGYSVSREKKERFSLILESASTNQTSMYLCASTLTGSSYEQYFGPGTRLTVT.